The clone carrying this T cell receptor beta chain has only a few counts. Its cognate antigen is unknown. The study ran its PCR with 60 Vbeta and 13 Jbeta primers. Profiled with immunoSEQ multiplex PCR; TCRdb holds only in-frame clones, not every one. Of around 150,000 clones in the sample, 75% to 85% were seen once. This sample is part of a study of cytomegalovirus exposure and HLA in healthy donors. Study observations and caveats: Most observed TCR sequences were rare, whereas some public TCRs were detected in many donors.

The CDR3 covers 13 residues. The V and J ends lost 1 base and 10 bases, in that order; junction bases with no gene match: 3. Germline-derived CDR1 and CDR2 are KGHSH and LQKENI. The chain carries TRBV18 and TRBJ1-3, with 8 nucleotides matching TRBD1. This TCR was sampled from a girl aged 2-10 years in good health and CMV-seropositive. Sequenced material: PBMCs. CDR3 protein: CASSPRDRNTIYF. For the CDR3, the DNA is TGTGCCAGCTCACCACGGGACAGGAATACCATATATTTT.